Shown below are 15 T cell receptor beta chains from a single sample sequenced in a study of blood T cell repertoires in COVID-19. Here immunoSEQ multiplex PCR was the method, and the copy in TCRdb shows in-frame clones only, minus some. The table lists over 250,000 clones, around 87% of them singletons. The sequencing sample was made of peripheral blood. These receptors were obtained from a woman in her thirties or forties who had recovered from COVID-19.

The genes are TRBV5-6 and TRBJ1-2; TRBD1 aligns across 7 bases. The J segment lost 8 bases and the V segment lost 4 bases, leaving 2 bases of the junction unmatched. Germline loops: CDR1 SGHDT, CDR2 YYEEEE. This CDR3 is built from 11 residues. CDR3 coding DNA: TGTGCCAGCAGCATGGACAGGGGCTACACCTTC. It codes for CASSMDRGYTF.

This clone has only a few counts. The rearrangement links TRBV5-1 to TRBJ2-2; D is undetermined. The CDR3 spans 14 residues. Trimming cost V 5 bases and J 3 bases, with 11 bases left between them. Germline values: CDR1 SGHRS, CDR2 YFSETQ. The CDR3 reads CASSSSPDTGELFF. For the CDR3, the DNA is TGCGCCAGCAGTTCGTCGCCAGACACCGGGGAGCTGTTTTTT.

The V call is TRBV2, the J call TRBJ2-5; D perhaps matches TRBD1 (6 bases). Germline assignment: CDR1 SNHLY and CDR2 FYNNEI. The CDR3 is made up of 14 amino acids. The germline V and J ends were trimmed by 5 bases and 4 bases, with 14 bases remaining between them. The CDR3 spells CASSLQGQGETQYF. DNA of the CDR3: TGTGCCAGCAGTCTACAGGGACAAGGAGAGACCCAGTACTTC.

This clone was seen once. The chain combines TRBV28 with TRBJ1-4, with D possibly TRBD1 on 6 matching bases. V was pared by 4 bases and J by 0 bases, with 6 bases between. There are 14 residues in the CDR3. Germline assignment: CDR1 MDHEN and CDR2 SYDVKM. The CDR3 here is CASSSGATNEKLFF. The CDR3 DNA reads as TGTGCCAGCAGTTCAGGGGCAACTAATGAAAAACTGTTTTTT.

The rearrangement joins TRBV5-5 to TRBJ1-3; TRBD1 matches 7 bases. Germline CDR1 is SGHKS and CDR2 is YYEKEE (reference sequence). This CDR3 region has 13 residues. Unmatched junction bases numbered 1, after V lost 3 bases and J lost 4 bases. The CDR3 spells CASSSGQGNTIYF. The CDR3 DNA reads TGTGCCAGCAGCTCGGGACAGGGAAACACCATATATTTT.

The gene calls are TRBV30 and TRBJ1-2, with D perhaps TRBD1 (5 bases). V lost 2 bases and J lost 4, with 14 bases in between. Germline V gene data show CDR1 as GTSNPN and CDR2 as SVGIG (reference sequence). The CDR3 loop spans 14 amino acids. The CDR3 protein is CAWSSYRTFYGYTF. The CDR3 DNA is TGTGCCTGGAGTTCGTACAGGACCTTCTATGGCTACACCTTC.

The chain joins TRBV6-5 to TRBJ2-5; 10 nucleotides line up with TRBD1. Germline CDR1 and CDR2: MNHEY and SVGAGI. The CDR3 totals 13 residues. The trim removed 6 bases at V and 4 bases at J, leaving 2 bases unmatched. DNA of the CDR3: TGTGCCAGCAGGACAGGGGGCAGAGAGACCCAGTACTTC. Residues: CASRTGGRETQYF.

This chain joins TRBV6-5 and TRBJ2-2, with 7 positions matching TRBD1. Germline CDR1 reads MNHEY; CDR2 reads SVGAGI. CDR3 length: 15 amino acids. With V trimmed by 6 bases and J by 4 bases, 8 bases remained unmatched. DNA for the CDR3: TGTGCCAGCAGCCCCGAAGGGGGCCTCACCGGGGAGCTGTTTTTT. This codes for CASSPEGGLTGELFF.

The rearrangement uses TRBV4-1 and TRBJ2-1; 12 bases are a match to TRBD2. Germline CDR1 and CDR2: MGHRA and YSYEKL. J lost 0 bases, V lost 0 bases, and 15 bases had no gene match. The CDR3 runs to 22 residues. The CDR3 bases are TGCGCCAGCAGCCAAGAGTTGGGACTAGCGGGCAGACTCCCAAGCTCCTACAATGAGCAGTTCTTC. This gives the protein CASSQELGLAGRLPSSYNEQFF.

The chain couples TRBV29-1 to TRBJ2-2, with 9 bases matching TRBD1. Unmatched junction bases numbered 7, after V lost 5 bases and J lost 6 bases. Per the germline V gene, CDR1 is SQVTM and CDR2 is ANQGSEA. The CDR3 spans 14 residues. In DNA, the CDR3 is TGCAGCGTTCCCTCGACAGGGGGATCCGGGGAGCTGTTTTTT. It yields the protein CSVPSTGGSGELFF.

J is TRBJ2-3 and V is TRBV2; 7 bases map to TRBD1. The V and J ends lost 5 bases and 9 bases, in that order; junction bases with no gene match: 14. The germline CDR1 and CDR2 sequences are SNHLY and FYNNEI. The CDR3 has 15 residues. CDR3 protein: CASSWDSRSVGTQYF. The CDR3 DNA sequence: TGTGCCAGCAGTTGGGACAGCCGATCCGTGGGGACGCAGTATTTT.

This clone was observed once. The J gene is TRBJ1-1, the V gene TRBV6-1, with 7 positions matching TRBD1. From germline, CDR1 is MNHNS and CDR2 SASEGT. This CDR3 has 14 amino acids. The V segment lost 3 bases and the J segment 4 bases; nucleotides outside the gene matches: 5. CDR3 residues: CASSERGLGTEAFF. CDR3 nucleotide sequence: TGTGCCAGCAGTGAGAGGGGGCTTGGCACTGAAGCTTTCTTT.

The chain links TRBV4-1 to TRBJ1-2, with D possibly being TRBD1 (5 bases). CDR3 length: 14 residues. Germline lookup yields CDR1 MGHRA and CDR2 YSYEKL. Trimming stripped 3 bases from V and 5 bases from J, with 13 bases between. CDR3 nucleotides: TGCGCCAGCAGCCAGGGGGGACTGGGTTATGGCTACACCTTC. It codes for CASSQGGLGYGYTF.

The chain couples TRBV7-3 to TRBJ2-3; 9 positions match TRBD2. V gave up 5 bases and J gave up 4 bases; unmatched junction bases: 7. The CDR3 is 15 amino acids. Germline-derived CDR1 and CDR2 are SGHTA and FQGTGA. This CDR3 reads CASSRTSAGADTQYF. The DNA of the CDR3 is TGTGCCAGCAGCCGGACTAGCGCGGGTGCAGATACGCAGTATTTT.

The chain employs TRBV10-2 and TRBJ1-3; D uncertain. The CDR3 covers 13 residues. Trimming took 0 bases from V and 7 from J, leaving 7 bases between them. The germline V gene encodes CDR1 WSHSY and CDR2 SAAADI. CDR3 protein: CASSESAGNTIYF. CDR3 DNA sequence: TGCGCCAGCAGTGAGTCGGCGGGCAACACCATATATTTT.